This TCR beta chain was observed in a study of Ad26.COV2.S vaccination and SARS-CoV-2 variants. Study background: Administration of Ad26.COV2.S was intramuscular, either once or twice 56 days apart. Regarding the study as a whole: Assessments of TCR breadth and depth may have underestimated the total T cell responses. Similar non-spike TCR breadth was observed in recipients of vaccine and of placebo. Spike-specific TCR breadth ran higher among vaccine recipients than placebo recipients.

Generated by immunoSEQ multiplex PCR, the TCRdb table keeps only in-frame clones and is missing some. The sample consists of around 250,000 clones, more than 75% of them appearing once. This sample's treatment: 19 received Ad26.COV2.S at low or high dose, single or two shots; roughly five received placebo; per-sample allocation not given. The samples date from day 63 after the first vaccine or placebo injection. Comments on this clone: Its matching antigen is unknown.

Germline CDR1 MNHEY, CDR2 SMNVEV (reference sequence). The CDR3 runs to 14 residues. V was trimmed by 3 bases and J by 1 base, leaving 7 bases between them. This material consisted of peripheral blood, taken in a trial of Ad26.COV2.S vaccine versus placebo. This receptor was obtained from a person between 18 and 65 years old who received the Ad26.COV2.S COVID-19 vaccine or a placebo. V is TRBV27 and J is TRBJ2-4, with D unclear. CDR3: CASSFWGAKNIQYF. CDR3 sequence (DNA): TGTGCCAGCAGTTTTTGGGGTGCCAAAAACATTCAGTACTTC.